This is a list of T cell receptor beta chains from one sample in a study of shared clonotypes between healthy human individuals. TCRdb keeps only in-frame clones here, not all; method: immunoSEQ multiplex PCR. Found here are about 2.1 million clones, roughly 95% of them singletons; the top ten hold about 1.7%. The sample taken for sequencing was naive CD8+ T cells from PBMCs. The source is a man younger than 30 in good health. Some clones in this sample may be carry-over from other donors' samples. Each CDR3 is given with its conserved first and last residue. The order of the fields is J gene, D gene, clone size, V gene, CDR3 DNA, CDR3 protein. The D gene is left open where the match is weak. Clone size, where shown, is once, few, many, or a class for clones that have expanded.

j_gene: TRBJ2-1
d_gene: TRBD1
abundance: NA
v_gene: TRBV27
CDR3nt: TGTGCCAGCAGCGCAAACAGGGGCGCCGGGTATGAGCAGTTCTTC
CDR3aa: CASSANRGAGYEQFF

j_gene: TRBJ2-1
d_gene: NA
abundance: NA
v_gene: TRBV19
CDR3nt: TGTGCCAGTAGTATAGACCCCCCGGGAAACCCCTACAATGAGCAGTTCTTC
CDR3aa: CASSIDPPGNPYNEQFF

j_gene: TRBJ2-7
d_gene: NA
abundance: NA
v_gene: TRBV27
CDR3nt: TGTGCCAGCAGGTCAGGGTCCAAAAACCCCGAGCAGTACTTC
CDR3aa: CASRSGSKNPEQYF

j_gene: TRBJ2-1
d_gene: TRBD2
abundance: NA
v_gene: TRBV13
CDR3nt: TGTGCCAGCAGCCCTAGGGCGGGAGCCTCGCATGAGCAGTTCTTC
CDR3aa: CASSPRAGASHEQFF

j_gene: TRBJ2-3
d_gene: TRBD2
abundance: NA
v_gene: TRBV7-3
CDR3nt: TGTGCCAGCAGCTCCTGGCATCCTAGCGGGAGTACAGATACGCAGTATTTT
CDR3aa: CASSSWHPSGSTDTQYF

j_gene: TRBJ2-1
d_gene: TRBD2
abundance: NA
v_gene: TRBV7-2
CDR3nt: TGTGCCAGCAGCTTAGCCCCTGGAGTAGCGGGGGCCTACAATGAGCAGTTCTTC
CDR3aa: CASSLAPGVAGAYNEQFF

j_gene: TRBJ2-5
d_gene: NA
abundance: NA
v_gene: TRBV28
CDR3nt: TGTGCCAGCAGTTTTAGGGGACTGAAACAAGAGACCCAGTACTTC
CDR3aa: CASSFRGLKQETQYF

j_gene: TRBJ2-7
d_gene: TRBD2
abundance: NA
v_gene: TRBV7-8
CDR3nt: TGTGCCAGCAGCCCGGGGACTAGCGGGACCTACGAGCAGTACTTC
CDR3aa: CASSPGTSGTYEQYF

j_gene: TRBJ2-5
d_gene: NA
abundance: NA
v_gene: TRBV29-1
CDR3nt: TGCAGCGCCGGAGGGGGTGAAACCCACCAAGAGACCCAGTACTTC
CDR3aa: CSAGGGETHQETQYF

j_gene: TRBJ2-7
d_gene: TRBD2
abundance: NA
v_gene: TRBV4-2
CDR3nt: TGTGCCAGCAGCCAGGAGACTAGCGGGGGATACTACGAGCAGTACTTC
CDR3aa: CASSQETSGGYYEQYF

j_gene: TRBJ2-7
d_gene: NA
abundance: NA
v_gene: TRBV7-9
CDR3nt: TGTGCCAGCAGCTTAGAGGCTAGTAACTACGAGCAGTACTTC
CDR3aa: CASSLEASNYEQYF

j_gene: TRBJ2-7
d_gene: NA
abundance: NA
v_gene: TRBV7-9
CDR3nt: TGTGCCAGCAGCTTAGGGGATACTCCAGGGAGGTACGAGCAGTACTTC
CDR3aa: CASSLGDTPGRYEQYF

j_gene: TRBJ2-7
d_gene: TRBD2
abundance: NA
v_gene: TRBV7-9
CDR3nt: TGTGCCAGCAGCCTTCCTAAGGGACTAAACAGCTACGAGCAGTACTTC
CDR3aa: CASSLPKGLNSYEQYF

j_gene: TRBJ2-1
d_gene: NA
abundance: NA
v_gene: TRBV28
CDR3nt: TGTGCAGCCTCTAGTGGGGGCACCTCCTACAATGAGCAGTTCTTC
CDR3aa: CAASSGGTSYNEQFF

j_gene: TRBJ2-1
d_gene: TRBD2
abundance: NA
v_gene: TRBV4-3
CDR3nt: TGCGCCAGCAGCCAAGAGGGCGGGAGCTCCTACAATGAGCAGTTCTTC
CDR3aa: CASSQEGGSSYNEQFF

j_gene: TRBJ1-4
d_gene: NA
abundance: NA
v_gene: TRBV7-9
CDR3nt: TGTGCCAGCAGCTTAGCCTCTGGTTTCGCAACTAATGAAAAACTGTTTTTT
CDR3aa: CASSLASGFATNEKLFF

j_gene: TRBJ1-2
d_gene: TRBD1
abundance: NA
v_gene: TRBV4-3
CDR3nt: TGCGCCAGCAGCCAAGGCGGGACAGGGGAATATGGCTACACCTTC
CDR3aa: CASSQGGTGEYGYTF

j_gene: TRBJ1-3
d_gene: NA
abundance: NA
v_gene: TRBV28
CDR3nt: TGTGCCAGCAGTTTATTCCCAGCCGGAAACACCATATATTTT
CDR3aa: CASSLFPAGNTIYF

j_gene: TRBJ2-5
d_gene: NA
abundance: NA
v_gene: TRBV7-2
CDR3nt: TGTGCCAGCAGCTTCCGGACGCCTGGAGAGACCCAGTACTTC
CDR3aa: CASSFRTPGETQYF

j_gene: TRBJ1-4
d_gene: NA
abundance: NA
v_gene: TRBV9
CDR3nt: TGTGCCAGCAGCCTCATGGAAAATAATGAAAAACTGTTTTTT
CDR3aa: CASSLMENNEKLFF

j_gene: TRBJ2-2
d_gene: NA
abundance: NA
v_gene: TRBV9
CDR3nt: TGTGCCAGCAGCGTAGCCTCGCATTCCGGGGAGCTGTTTTTT
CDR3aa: CASSVASHSGELFF

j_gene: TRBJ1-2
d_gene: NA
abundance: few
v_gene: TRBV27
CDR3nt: TGTGCCAGCAGTGGCGCGTCCTACTATGGCTACACCTTC
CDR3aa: CASSGASYYGYTF

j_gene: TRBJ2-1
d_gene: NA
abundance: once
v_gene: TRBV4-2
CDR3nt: TGTGCCAGCAGCCCCTCTCGGCCGGAGACTAGACCGGGTCTGGGTAACAATGAGCAGTTCTTC
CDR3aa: CASSPSRPETRPGLGNNEQFF

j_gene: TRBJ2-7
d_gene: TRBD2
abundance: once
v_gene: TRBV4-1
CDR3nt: TGCGCCAGCAGCCTACTAGCGGGAGGCTCCTACGAGCAGTACTTC
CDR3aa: CASSLLAGGSYEQYF

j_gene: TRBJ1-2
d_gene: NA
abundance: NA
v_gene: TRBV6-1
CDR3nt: TGTGCCAGCAGTGAACAGCAACGATTCCTTCATTATGGCTACACCTTC
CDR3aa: CASSEQQRFLHYGYTF

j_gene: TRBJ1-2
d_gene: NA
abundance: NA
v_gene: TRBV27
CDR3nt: TGTGCCAGCAGTTTAAGCCAGACTAACTATGGCTACACCTTC
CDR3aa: CASSLSQTNYGYTF

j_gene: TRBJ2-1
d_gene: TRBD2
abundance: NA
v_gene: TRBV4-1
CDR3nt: TGCGCCAGCAGCCAAGATAGGGGGGGACTAGGCAATGAGCAGTTCTTC
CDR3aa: CASSQDRGGLGNEQFF

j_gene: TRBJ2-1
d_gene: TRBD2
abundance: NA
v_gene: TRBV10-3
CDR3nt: TGTGCCATCACTCCGGGAGGCCCCCGTTATTCTTACAATGAGCAGTTCTTC
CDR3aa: CAITPGGPRYSYNEQFF

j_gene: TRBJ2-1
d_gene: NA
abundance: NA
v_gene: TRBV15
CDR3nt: TGTGCCACCAGCATAGCAAGGGGCTCCTACAATGAGCAGTTCTTC
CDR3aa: CATSIARGSYNEQFF

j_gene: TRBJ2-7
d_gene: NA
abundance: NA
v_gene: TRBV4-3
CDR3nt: TGCGCCAGCAGCCAGGGGGAAGGGTTTTACGAGCAGTACTTC
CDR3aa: CASSQGEGFYEQYF

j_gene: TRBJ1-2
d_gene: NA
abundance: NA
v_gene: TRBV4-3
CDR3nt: TGCGCCAGCAGCCAAGGTCTTGTGGGGACTCTCTATGGCTACACCTTC
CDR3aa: CASSQGLVGTLYGYTF

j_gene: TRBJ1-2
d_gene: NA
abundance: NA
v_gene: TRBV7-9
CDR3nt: TGTGCCAGCAGCTTAGGGGGGGCCGCCTATGGCTACACCTTC
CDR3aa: CASSLGGAAYGYTF

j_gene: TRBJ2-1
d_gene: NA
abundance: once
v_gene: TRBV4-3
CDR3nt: TGCGCCAGCAGCCAAGATGGGAGCTCCTACAATGAGCAGTTCTTC
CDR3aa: CASSQDGSSYNEQFF

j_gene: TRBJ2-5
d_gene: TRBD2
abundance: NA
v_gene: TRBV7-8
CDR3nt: TGTGCCAGCAGCCCATCCCCCCCGGGGGGTGTTGGTCAGACCCAGTACTTC
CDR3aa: CASSPSPPGGVGQTQYF

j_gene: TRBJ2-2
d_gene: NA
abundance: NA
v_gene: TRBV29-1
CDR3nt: TGCAGCGTTGAACGTAACAGCCCCGGGGAGCTGTTTTTT
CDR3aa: CSVERNSPGELFF

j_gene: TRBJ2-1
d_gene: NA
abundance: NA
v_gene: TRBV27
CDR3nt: TGTGCCAGCAGTTTTCTAGGACAGAGCTACAATGAGCAGTTCTTC
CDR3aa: CASSFLGQSYNEQFF

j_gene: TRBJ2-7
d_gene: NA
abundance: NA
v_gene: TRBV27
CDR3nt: TGTGCCAGCACCAACATCCCTGGGGAGCAGTACTTC
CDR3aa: CASTNIPGEQYF

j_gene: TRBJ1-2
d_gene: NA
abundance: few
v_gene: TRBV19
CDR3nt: TGTGCCAGTAGGATCCGGGGCCCCGATGGCTACACCTTC
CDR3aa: CASRIRGPDGYTF

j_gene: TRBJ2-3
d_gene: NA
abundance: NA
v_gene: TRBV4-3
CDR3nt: TGCGCCAGCAGCCAAGATAGGATCCACTTTAGCACAGATACGCAGTATTTT
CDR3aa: CASSQDRIHFSTDTQYF

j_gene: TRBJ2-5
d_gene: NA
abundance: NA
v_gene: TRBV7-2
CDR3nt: TGTGCCAGCAGGGAGGCAGACCTCCAAGAGACCCAGTACTTC
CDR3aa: CASREADLQETQYF

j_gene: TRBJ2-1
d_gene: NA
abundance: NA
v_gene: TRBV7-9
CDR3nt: TGTGCCAGCAGCTCGAAAGAGGGAGAGGACTACAATGAGCAGTTCTTC
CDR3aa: CASSSKEGEDYNEQFF

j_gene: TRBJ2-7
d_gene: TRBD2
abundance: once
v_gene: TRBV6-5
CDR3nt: TGTGCCAGCAGTTACGGGGGACTAGCGGGGAGCGAGCAGTACTTC
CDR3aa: CASSYGGLAGSEQYF